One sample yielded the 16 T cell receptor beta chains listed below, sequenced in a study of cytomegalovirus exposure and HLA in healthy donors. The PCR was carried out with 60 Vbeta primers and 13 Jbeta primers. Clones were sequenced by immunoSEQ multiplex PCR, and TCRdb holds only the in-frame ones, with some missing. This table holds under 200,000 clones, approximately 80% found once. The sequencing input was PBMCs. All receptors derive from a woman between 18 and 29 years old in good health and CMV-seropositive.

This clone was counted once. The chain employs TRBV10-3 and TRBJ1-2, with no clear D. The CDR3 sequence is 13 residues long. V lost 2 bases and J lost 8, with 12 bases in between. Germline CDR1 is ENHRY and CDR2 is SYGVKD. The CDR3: CAISESLGGGYTF. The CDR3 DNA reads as TGTGCCATCAGTGAGAGTTTAGGAGGAGGCTACACCTTC.

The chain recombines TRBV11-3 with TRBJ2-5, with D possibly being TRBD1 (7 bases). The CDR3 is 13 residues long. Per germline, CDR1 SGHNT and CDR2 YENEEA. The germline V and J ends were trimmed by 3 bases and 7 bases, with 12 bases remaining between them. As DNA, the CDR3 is TGTGCCAGCAGCTTTCAGGGGGGAGGGACCCAGTACTTC. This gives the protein CASSFQGGGTQYF.

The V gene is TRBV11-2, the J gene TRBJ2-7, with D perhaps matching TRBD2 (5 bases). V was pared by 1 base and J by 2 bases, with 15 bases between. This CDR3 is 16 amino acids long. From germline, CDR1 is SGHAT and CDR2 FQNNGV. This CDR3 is CASSLATTPGTYEQYF. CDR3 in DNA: TGTGCCAGCAGCTTAGCTACGACCCCGGGGACCTACGAGCAGTACTTC.

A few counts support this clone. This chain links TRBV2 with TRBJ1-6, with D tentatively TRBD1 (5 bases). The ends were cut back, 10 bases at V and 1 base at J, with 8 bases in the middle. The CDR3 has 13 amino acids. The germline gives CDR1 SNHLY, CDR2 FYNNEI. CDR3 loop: CAISGSYNSPLHF. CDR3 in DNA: TGTGCCATCTCAGGGTCCTATAATTCACCCCTCCACTTT.

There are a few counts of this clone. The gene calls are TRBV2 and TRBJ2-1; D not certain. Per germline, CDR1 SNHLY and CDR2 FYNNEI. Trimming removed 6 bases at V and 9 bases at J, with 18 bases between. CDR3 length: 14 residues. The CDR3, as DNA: TGTGCCAGCAGGGGCGCTTTTGGGTCCGGTGAGCAGTTCTTC. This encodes CASRGAFGSGEQFF.

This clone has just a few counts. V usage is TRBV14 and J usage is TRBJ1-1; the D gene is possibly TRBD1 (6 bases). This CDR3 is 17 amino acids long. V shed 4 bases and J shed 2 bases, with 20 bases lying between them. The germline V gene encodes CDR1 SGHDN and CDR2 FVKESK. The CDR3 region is CASSPPPSQGKNTEAFF. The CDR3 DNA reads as TGTGCCAGCAGCCCACCTCCATCGCAGGGGAAAAACACTGAAGCTTTCTTT. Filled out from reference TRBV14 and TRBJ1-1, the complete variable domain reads EAGVTQFPSHSVIEKGQTVTLRCDPISGHDNLYWYRRVMGKEIKFLLHFVKESKQDESGMPNNRFLAERTGGTYSTLKVQPAELEDSGVYFCASSPPPSQGKNTEAFFGQGTRLTVV.

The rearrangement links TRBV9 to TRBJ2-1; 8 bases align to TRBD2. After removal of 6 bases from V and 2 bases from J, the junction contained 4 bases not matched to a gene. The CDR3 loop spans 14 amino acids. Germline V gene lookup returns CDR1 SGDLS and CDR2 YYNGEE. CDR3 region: CASNRGGTYNEQFF. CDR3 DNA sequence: TGTGCCAGCAACCGGGGGGGCACCTACAATGAGCAGTTCTTC.

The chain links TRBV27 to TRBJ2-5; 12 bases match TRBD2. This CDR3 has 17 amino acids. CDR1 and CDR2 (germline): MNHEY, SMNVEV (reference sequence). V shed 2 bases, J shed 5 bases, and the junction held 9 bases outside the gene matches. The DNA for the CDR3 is TGTGCCAGCAGTTTACTGGCTAGCGGGGGGGCCCGGGAGACCCAGTACTTC. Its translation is CASSLLASGGARETQYF.

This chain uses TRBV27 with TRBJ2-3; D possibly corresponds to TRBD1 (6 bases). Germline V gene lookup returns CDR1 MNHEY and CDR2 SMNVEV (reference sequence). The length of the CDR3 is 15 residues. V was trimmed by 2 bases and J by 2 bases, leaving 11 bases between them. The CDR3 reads CASSLGSGATDTQYF. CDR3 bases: TGTGCCAGCAGTTTAGGGTCAGGGGCCACAGATACGCAGTATTTT.

The CDR3 reads CASRASGTTDRTQYF. The CDR3 DNA reads as TGTGCCAGCAGGGCCTCCGGGACTACGGATAGGACCCAGTACTTC. This sequence joins TRBV2 and TRBJ2-5, with TRBD2 matching 7 bases. The junction had 14 bases not matched to a gene; V was cut back by 6 bases and J by 7 bases. The germline V gene has CDR1 SNHLY and CDR2 FYNNEI. The CDR3 runs to 15 residues.

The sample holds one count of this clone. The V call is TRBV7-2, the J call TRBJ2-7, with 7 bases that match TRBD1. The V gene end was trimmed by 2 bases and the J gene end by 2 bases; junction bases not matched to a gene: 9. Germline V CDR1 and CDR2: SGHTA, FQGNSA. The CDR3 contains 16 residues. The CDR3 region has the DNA TGTGCCAGCAGCTTATCATCACTGCAGGGGGCCTACGAGCAGTACTTC. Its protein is CASSLSSLQGAYEQYF.

This CDR3 reads CASSPDRGRLGYTF. CDR3 bases: TGTGCCAGCAGCCCGGACAGGGGGCGTCTTGGCTACACCTTC. The J gene is TRBJ1-2, the V gene TRBV4-2, with TRBD1 matching over 11 bases. The CDR3 contains 14 residues. Germline lookup yields CDR1 LGHNA and CDR2 YNFKEQ. V was pared by 4 bases and J by 7 bases, with 5 bases of the junction left unmatched.

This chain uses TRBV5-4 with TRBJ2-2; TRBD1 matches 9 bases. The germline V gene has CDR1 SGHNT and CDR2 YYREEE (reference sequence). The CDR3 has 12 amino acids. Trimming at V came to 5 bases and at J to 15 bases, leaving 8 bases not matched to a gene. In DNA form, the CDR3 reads TGTGCCAGCAGGGCCGGGGACAGGGAAATGTTTTTT. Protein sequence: CASRAGDREMFF.

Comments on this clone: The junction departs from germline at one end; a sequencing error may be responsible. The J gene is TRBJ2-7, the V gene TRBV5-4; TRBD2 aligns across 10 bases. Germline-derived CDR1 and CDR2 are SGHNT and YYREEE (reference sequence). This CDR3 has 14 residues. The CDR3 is CASSDLAGDYGQYF. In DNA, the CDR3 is TGTGCCAGCAGTGATCTAGCGGGGGACTACGGGCAGTACTTC.

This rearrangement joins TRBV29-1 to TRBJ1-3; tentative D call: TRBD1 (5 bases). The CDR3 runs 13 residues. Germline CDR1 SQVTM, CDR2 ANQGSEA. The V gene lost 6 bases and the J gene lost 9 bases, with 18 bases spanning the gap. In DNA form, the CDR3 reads TGCAGCGTCGACGGGGGTCCAGGAGGCACCATATATTTT. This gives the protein CSVDGGPGGTIYF.

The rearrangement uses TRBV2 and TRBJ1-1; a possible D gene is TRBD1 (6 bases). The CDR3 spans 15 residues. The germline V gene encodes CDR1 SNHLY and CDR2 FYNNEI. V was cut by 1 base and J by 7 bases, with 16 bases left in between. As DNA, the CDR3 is TGTGCCAGCAGTGAAGAGGGCAGGGGAAGCTTTGAAGCTTTCTTT. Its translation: CASSEEGRGSFEAFF. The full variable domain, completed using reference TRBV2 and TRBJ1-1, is EPEVTQTPSHQVTQMGQEVILRCVPISNHLYFYWYRQILGQKVEFLVSFYNNEISEKSEIFDDQFSVERPDGSNFTLKIRSTKLEDSAMYFCASSEEGRGSFEAFFGQGTRLTVV.